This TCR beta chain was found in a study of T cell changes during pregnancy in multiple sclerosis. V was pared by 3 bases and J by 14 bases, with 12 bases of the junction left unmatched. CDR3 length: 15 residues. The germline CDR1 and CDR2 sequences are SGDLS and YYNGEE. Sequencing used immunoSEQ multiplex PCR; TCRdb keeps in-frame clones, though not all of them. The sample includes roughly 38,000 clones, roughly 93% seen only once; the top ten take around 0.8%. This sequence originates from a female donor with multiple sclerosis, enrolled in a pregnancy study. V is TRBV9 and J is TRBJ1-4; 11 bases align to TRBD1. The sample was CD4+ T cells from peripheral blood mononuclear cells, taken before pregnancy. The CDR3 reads CASSASTGQGDILFF. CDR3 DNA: TGTGCCAGCAGCGCCAGTACGGGACAGGGGGATATTCTGTTTTTT.